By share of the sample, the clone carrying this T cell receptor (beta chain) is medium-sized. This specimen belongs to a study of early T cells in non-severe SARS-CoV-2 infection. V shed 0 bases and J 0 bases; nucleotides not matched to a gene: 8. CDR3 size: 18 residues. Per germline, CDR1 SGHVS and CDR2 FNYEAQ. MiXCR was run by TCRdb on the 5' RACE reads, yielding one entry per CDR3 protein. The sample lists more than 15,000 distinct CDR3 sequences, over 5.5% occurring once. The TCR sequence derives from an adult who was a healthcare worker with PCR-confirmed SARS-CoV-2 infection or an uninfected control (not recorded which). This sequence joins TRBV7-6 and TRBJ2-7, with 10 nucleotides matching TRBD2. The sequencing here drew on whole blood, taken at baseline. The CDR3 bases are TGTGCCAGCAGCTTAGCGCCTAGCGGGGGCCGTCGCTCCTACGAGCAGTACTTC. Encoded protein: CASSLAPSGGRRSYEQYF.